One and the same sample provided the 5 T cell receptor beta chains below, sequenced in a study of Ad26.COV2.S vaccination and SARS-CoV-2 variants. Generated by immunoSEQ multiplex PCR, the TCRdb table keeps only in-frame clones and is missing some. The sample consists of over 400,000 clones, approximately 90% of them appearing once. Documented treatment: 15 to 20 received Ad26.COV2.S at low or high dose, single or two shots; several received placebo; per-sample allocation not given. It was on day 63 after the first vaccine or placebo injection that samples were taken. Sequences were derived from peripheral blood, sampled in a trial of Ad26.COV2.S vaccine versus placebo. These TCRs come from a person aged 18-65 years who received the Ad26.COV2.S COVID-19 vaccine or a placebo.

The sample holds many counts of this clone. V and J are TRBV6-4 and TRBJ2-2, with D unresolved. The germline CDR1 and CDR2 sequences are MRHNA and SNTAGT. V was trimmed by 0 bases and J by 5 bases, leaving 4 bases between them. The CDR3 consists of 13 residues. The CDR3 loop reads CASSDSGTGELFF. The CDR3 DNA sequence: TGTGCCAGCAGTGACTCAGGGACCGGGGAGCTGTTTTTT.

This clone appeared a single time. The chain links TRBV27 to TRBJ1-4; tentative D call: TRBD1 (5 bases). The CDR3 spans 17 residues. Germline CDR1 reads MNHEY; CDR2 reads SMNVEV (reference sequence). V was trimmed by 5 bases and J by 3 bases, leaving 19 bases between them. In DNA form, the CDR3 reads TGTGCCAGCAGTCCGAGACCCCCAGGGAGGGCTAATGAAAAACTGTTTTTT. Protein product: CASSPRPPGRANEKLFF. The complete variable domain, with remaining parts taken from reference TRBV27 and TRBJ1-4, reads EAQVTQNPRYLITVTGKKLTVTCSQNMNHEYMSWYRQDPGLGLRQIYYSMNVEVTDKGDVPEGYKVSRKEKRNFPLILESPSPNQTSLYFCASSPRPPGRANEKLFFGSGTQLSVL.

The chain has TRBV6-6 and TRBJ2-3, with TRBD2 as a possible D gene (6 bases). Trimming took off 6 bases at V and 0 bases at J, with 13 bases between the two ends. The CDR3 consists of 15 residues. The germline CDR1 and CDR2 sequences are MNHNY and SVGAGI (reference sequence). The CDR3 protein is CASRSGTSSTDTQYF. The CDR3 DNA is TGTGCCAGCAGGTCCGGGACTTCAAGCACAGATACGCAGTATTTT.

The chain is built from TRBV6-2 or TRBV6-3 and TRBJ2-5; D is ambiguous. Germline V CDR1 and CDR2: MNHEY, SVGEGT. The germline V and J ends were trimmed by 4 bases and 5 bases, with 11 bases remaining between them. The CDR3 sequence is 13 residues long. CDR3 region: CASSSTARETQYF. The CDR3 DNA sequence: TGTGCCAGCAGTTCGACGGCACGGGAGACCCAGTACTTC.

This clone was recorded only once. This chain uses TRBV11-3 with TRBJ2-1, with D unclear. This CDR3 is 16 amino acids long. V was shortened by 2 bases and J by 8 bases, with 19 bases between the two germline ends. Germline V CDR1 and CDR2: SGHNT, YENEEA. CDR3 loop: CASSLRRRPMIDEQFF. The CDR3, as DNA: TGTGCCAGCAGCTTACGTAGGCGACCGATGATCGATGAGCAGTTCTTC.